Described below is a single T cell receptor (beta chain) sequence and its context. The target antigen is unknown. This entry is derived from a study of OX40 agonist ivuxolimab in advanced cancers. Study-wide background: Having had anti-PD-1, anti-PD-L1 or anti-CTLA-4 therapy before was allowed, and roughly 40% had some. Partial responses were achieved by three patients: one hepatocellular carcinoma, two cutaneous melanoma.

The assay was immunoSEQ multiplex PCR, and TCRdb's table has in-frame clones only and misses some. Of 94,000 or so clones listed, approximately 80% are singletons. Notes on the study in general: The authors also found low normalized T-cell clonal expansion in some nonresponders. Circulating CD4+ and CD8+ T cells showed clonal expansion by week 6 at 0.1 to 3.0 mg/kg.

The V gene lost 5 bases and the J gene lost 0 bases, with 8 bases spanning the gap. The CDR3 runs 14 residues. The V gene's germline CDR1 is MNHNY and CDR2 SVGAGI (reference sequence). This TCR derives from an adult with an advanced solid tumor such as melanoma, head and neck, liver or kidney cancer. V is TRBV6-6 and J is TRBJ2-1; D unresolved. Sequences were derived from CD4+ or CD8+ T cells sorted from blood, sampled in a trial of the OX40 agonist ivuxolimab. The DNA of the CDR3 is TGTGCCAGCAGTACAGCCGGCTCCTACAATGAGCAGTTCTTC. Its protein product is CASSTAGSYNEQFF.